This note documents a single TCR beta chain sequence. These data are taken from a study of blood T cell repertoires in COVID-19. Overall study: PBMCs, B-cell-depleted T cells, or T cells were the source of the cDNA or gDNA that made up the material.

V lost 5 bases to trimming and J lost 8 bases, with 13 bases between them. This CDR3 region has 13 residues. Germline CDR1 SGHTA, CDR2 FQGNSA. How the authors handled the data: For nucleated cells, counts were estimated from reference gene primer amplification. TCRdb keeps only in-frame clones here, not all; method: immunoSEQ multiplex PCR. V, J and clone size derive from that table, while D and trimming were established from the DNA sequence. The sample contains about 130,000 clones, approximately 86% of which appear only once. The receptor's source is a woman in her fifties or sixties who had recovered from COVID-19. V and J are TRBV7-2 and TRBJ2-1; D is unresolved. Sequencing was performed on peripheral blood. CDR3 coding DNA: TGTGCCAGCAGCCTTACCTGGCTAGATGAGCAGTTCTTC. As protein: CASSLTWLDEQFF.